This record concerns one TCR beta chain sequence. Trimming cost V 5 bases and J 1 base, with 9 bases left between them. The V gene's germline CDR1 is SGHRS and CDR2 YFSETQ. This CDR3 is built from 13 residues. This sample is part of a study of blood T cell repertoires in COVID-19. As processed by the authors: The authors estimated nucleated cell counts from reference gene primer amplification. Only in-frame clones appear in the TCRdb table, and some are missing; sequencing was by immunoSEQ multiplex PCR. V, J and clone size are those of that table, while D and trimming were read from the DNA. The sample records approximately 160,000 clones, around four fifths being singletons.

Sample: peripheral blood. The receptor comes from a man between 65 and 79 years old with acute or convalescent COVID-19. The gene calls are TRBV5-1 and TRBJ1-1; D perhaps matches TRBD1 (6 bases). CDR3 in amino acids: CASRDRQNTEAFF. The CDR3 DNA reads as TGCGCCAGCAGGGACAGACAGAACACTGAAGCTTTCTTT.